This is a list of T cell receptor beta chains from one sample in a study of Tregs in tolerant kidney transplant recipients. Produced via immunoSEQ multiplex PCR; TCRdb's table is partial and in-frame only. The sample shows more than 60,000 clones, 70% to 90% of them seen only once. This specimen consisted of Tregs from blood, obtained before the transplant. The receptors here all came from a human donor who received a combined kidney and bone marrow transplant. Both conserved end residues are part of each CDR3. D genes are given only for firm matches. Only part of the rows carry a size: once, few, many, or a class if the clone is expanded.

TGTGCCAGCAGACAGGTTCAAGAGACCCAGTACTTC,CASRQVQETQYF,TRBV6-1,TRBJ2-5,NA,few
TGCGCCAGCAGCTTGGCCGGCGCTCGGCCCTTAATAGGAGAAAAACTGTTTTTT,CASSLAGARPLIGEKLFF,TRBV5-1,TRBJ1-4,NA,NA
TGCGCCAGCAGCTTGGATTGGGGGGGCACAGATACGCAGTATTTT,CASSLDWGGTDTQYF,TRBV5-1,TRBJ2-3,NA,NA
TGTGCCAGCAGCTTAAGCCCGACGGGGATTCCCTATGGCTACACCTTC,CASSLSPTGIPYGYTF,TRBV11-2,TRBJ1-2,NA,few
TGTGCCAGCAGCTTAGGTCGTGAAATCCCGAGCTATGGCTACACCTTC,CASSLGREIPSYGYTF,TRBV7-2,TRBJ1-2,NA,NA
TGTGCCAGCAGCGTAGGTCCAGGGGTGAAGCACGAGCAGTACTTC,CASSVGPGVKHEQYF,TRBV9,TRBJ2-7,NA,NA
TGTGCCAGCAGCTCACTGACCAGGACCGGGGCCAACGTCCTGACTTTC,CASSSLTRTGANVLTF,TRBV11-2,TRBJ2-6,NA,NA
TGTGCCAGTAGTGCGAGACAGGGCGGCTATGGCTACACCTTC,CASSARQGGYGYTF,TRBV19,TRBJ1-2,TRBD1,NA
TGTGCCAGCAGCTTAATTGTGGGGGAGGGCCCGAGACGTGCGTTCTTC,CASSLIVGEGPRRAFF,TRBV13,TRBJ2-1,TRBD2,NA
TGTGCCAGCAGCTTGGTCGGCTCACCCCTCCACTTT,CASSLVGSPLHF,TRBV7-8,TRBJ1-6,NA,NA
TGTGCCAGCAGTTTTAGCGGGAGGGAGACCTACAATGAGCAGTTCTTC,CASSFSGRETYNEQFF,TRBV2,TRBJ2-1,TRBD2,NA
TGTGCCAGCATGCTGACCCAAAAGAGTGGAAACACCATATATTTT,CASMLTQKSGNTIYF,TRBV2,TRBJ1-3,NA,NA
TGTGCCAGCAGCCCGGGACAGGGGAGTCAGCCCCAGCATTTT,CASSPGQGSQPQHF,TRBV5-5,TRBJ1-5,TRBD1,NA
TGTGCCAGCAGTCGGCCCCGACTAGCCGGCGGGCAGTACTTC,CASSRPRLAGGQYF,TRBV2,TRBJ2-7,TRBD2,NA
TGTGCCAGCAGCTTGCCGGGCAGGGGTGGCAATGAGCAGTTCTTC,CASSLPGRGGNEQFF,TRBV5-4,TRBJ2-1,NA,once
TGTGCCAGCAGCTTGGGGGTCGCGACCCCTAGCACAGATACGCAGTATTTT,CASSLGVATPSTDTQYF,TRBV7-8,TRBJ2-3,NA,NA
TGTGCCAGCAGCTTAGGAGGACTGTACAATGAGCAGTTCTTC,CASSLGGLYNEQFF,TRBV7-8,TRBJ2-1,NA,once
TGTGCCAGCAGCGCACACAGGGTTGGGGGAACCGGGGAGCTGTTTTTT,CASSAHRVGGTGELFF,TRBV7-2,TRBJ2-2,NA,NA
TGTGCCAGCAGCCCCTCCTGGGAGCGGGAGTGGGGCGAGCAGTACTTC,CASSPSWEREWGEQYF,TRBV14,TRBJ2-7,TRBD2,NA
TGTGCCAGCAGCCCCTTGGGGAGGGACAGCGAAGAAGAGACCCAGTACTTC,CASSPLGRDSEEETQYF,TRBV9,TRBJ2-5,NA,NA
TGTGCCAGCAGCTTAATAGACAGGAGGGGGACCCAGTACTTC,CASSLIDRRGTQYF,TRBV11-3,TRBJ2-5,NA,NA
TGCGCCAGCAGCCAAGATCCAGCTAACTATGGCTACACCTTC,CASSQDPANYGYTF,TRBV4-1,TRBJ1-2,NA,NA
TGTGCCAGCAGCTTACAGTCTCGGAAAGGGAGCTCCTATAATTCACCCCTCCACTTT,CASSLQSRKGSSYNSPLHF,TRBV7-8,TRBJ1-6,NA,NA
TGTGCCATCAGGGGTGACAGGACGAACACCGGGGAGCTGTTTTTT,CAIRGDRTNTGELFF,TRBV10-3,TRBJ2-2,NA,few
TGTGCCAGCAGCTTACGCGTAACCACCGGGGAGCTGTTTTTT,CASSLRVTTGELFF,TRBV11-2,TRBJ2-2,NA,NA
TGTGCCAGCAGTTTAAGGTCGTCTAGCGGGATACAAGAGACCCAGTACTTC,CASSLRSSSGIQETQYF,TRBV27,TRBJ2-5,TRBD2,NA
TGTGCCAGCAGCCTTACCTGGACTAGCGGGTTCAATGAGCAGTTCTTC,CASSLTWTSGFNEQFF,TRBV7-9,TRBJ2-1,TRBD2,NA
TGTGCCAGCAGCCACCAGCTTAATTCACCCCTCCACTTT,CASSHQLNSPLHF,TRBV28,TRBJ1-6,NA,NA
TGTGCCAGCAGCTTAGAGCAGGGGCGACCCTATGGCTACACCTTC,CASSLEQGRPYGYTF,TRBV7-2,TRBJ1-2,NA,NA
TGTGCCAGCAGCTTATTAGGGCGGGGCTGGTACGAGCAGTACTTC,CASSLLGRGWYEQYF,TRBV7-2,TRBJ2-7,NA,NA
TGTGCCAGCAGAAGACTAGCGGGAAATGAGCAGTTCTTC,CASRRLAGNEQFF,TRBV6-5,TRBJ2-1,TRBD2,NA
TGTGCCAGCAGTCGACAGGGACCCTACGAGCAGTACTTC,CASSRQGPYEQYF,TRBV6-5,TRBJ2-7,TRBD1,few
TGTGCCAGCAGCTGGGGGGGCGAGCAGTACTTC,CASSWGGEQYF,TRBV5-6,TRBJ2-7,TRBD2,NA
TGCGCCAGCAGCCAATATCCGCGGGGGGGCGAGTCCTCCGAGCAGTACTTC,CASSQYPRGGESSEQYF,TRBV4-1,TRBJ2-7,TRBD2,NA
TGTGCCAGTAGTATGGGGACAAATCCCTATGGCTACACCTTC,CASSMGTNPYGYTF,TRBV19,TRBJ1-2,NA,NA
TGTGCCAGCCGCTGGACGGCTAGCACAGATACGCAGTATTTT,CASRWTASTDTQYF,TRBV27,TRBJ2-3,NA,NA
TGTGCCAGCAGTTTTATTGGCGCCGGGCGGGGGGCCTACGAGCAGTACTTC,CASSFIGAGRGAYEQYF,TRBV28,TRBJ2-7,TRBD2,NA
TGTGCCAGTAGTACCCAAGGTGGGGGTTACGAGCAGTACTTC,CASSTQGGGYEQYF,TRBV19,TRBJ2-7,NA,NA
TGTGCCAGCAGCCCTGGAGTTTACAATGAGCAGTTCTTC,CASSPGVYNEQFF,TRBV14,TRBJ2-1,NA,NA
TGTGCCAGCAGTTCCCCCCTGGGGGGGTGGGAACTGTTTTTT,CASSSPLGGWELFF,TRBV6-1,TRBJ1-4,NA,NA
TGTGCCAGCAGTTACTCGTCAGGTTGGAATTCACCCCTCCACTTT,CASSYSSGWNSPLHF,TRBV6-6,TRBJ1-6,NA,once
TGTGCCAGCAGCTTAGTGGGGGGGGCGGGGATTGGGACCCAGTACTTC,CASSLVGGAGIGTQYF,TRBV7-2,TRBJ2-5,NA,NA
TGTGCCAGTACCACTCTTTATACGGGGACTAACTATGGCTACACCTTC,CASTTLYTGTNYGYTF,TRBV19,TRBJ1-2,NA,NA
TGTGCCAGCAGTTACCGCCTCGGAGGGGGGACTGAAGCTTTCTTT,CASSYRLGGGTEAFF,TRBV6-5,TRBJ1-1,NA,NA
TGTGCCAGCTCACCTTCTCAGGGGAGGAACGAGCAGTACTTC,CASSPSQGRNEQYF,TRBV18,TRBJ2-7,NA,NA
TGTGCCAGCAGTGAAGCGCGGGGTTCCTACGAGCAGTACTTC,CASSEARGSYEQYF,TRBV2,TRBJ2-7,NA,once
TGTGCCAGCAGCCCAAGGGGGACATCAAATTCACCCCTCCACTTT,CASSPRGTSNSPLHF,TRBV9,TRBJ1-6,NA,NA
TGTGCCAGCAGCCTCAGGGGCACTAAAGCTTTCTTT,CASSLRGTKAFF,TRBV14,TRBJ1-1,NA,NA
TGCGCCAGCAGCCAAGGTCCTAGCGGGGCCGCCTACGAGCAGTACTTC,CASSQGPSGAAYEQYF,TRBV4-3,TRBJ2-7,TRBD2,NA
TGCGCCAGCAGCCCCCTAGGGTGGCAGGGGGTAGGAGCTTTCTTT,CASSPLGWQGVGAFF,TRBV5-1,TRBJ1-1,TRBD1,NA
TGCGCCAGCAGCCAAGATCAGTGGACTAGCGGGAGTCTCACCGGGGAGCTGTTTTTT,CASSQDQWTSGSLTGELFF,TRBV4-3,TRBJ2-2,TRBD2,NA
TGTGCCACCAGCACGGGACAGGGTTATCGGGATGAGCAGTTCTTC,CATSTGQGYRDEQFF,TRBV15,TRBJ2-1,TRBD1,NA
TGTGCCAGCAGCCAAGTAGCGGGAGTCAGCACAGATACGCAGTATTTT,CASSQVAGVSTDTQYF,TRBV14,TRBJ2-3,TRBD2,NA
TGTGCCAGCTCCGCGGACTCCCTAGTAGGGACCCAGTACTTC,CASSADSLVGTQYF,TRBV18,TRBJ2-5,NA,NA
TGTGCCAGCAGCCCGGGACGGTTGAACACTGAAGCTTTCTTT,CASSPGRLNTEAFF,TRBV9,TRBJ1-1,NA,NA
TGCGCCAGCTGTGGGGGCTACACAGATACGCAGTATTTT,CASCGGYTDTQYF,TRBV5-1,TRBJ2-3,NA,NA
TGTGCCAGCAGCTCGGGACTAGCGGGGGGGAAAGAGACCCAGTACTTC,CASSSGLAGGKETQYF,TRBV5-5,TRBJ2-5,TRBD2,NA